A single sample is the source of the 22 T cell receptor beta chains below, sequenced in a study of blood T cell repertoires in COVID-19. Sequencing was performed with immunoSEQ multiplex PCR; in TCRdb, only in-frame clones are kept and a portion is missing. The sample records about 280,000 clones, approximately 90% being singletons. The sequenced material came from peripheral blood. These receptor sequences come from a man aged 35-49 years with acute or convalescent COVID-19.

The chain's CDR3 is CASSLGTGSRINEKLFF. In nucleotides, the CDR3 is TGTGCCAGCAGCTTGGGGACAGGCTCCCGAATTAATGAAAAACTGTTTTTT. This chain joins TRBV5-4 and TRBJ1-4; 7 nucleotides align to TRBD1. The V gene end was trimmed by 0 bases and the J gene end by 4 bases; junction bases not matched to a gene: 9. The CDR3 has 17 residues. The V gene's germline CDR1 is SGHNT and CDR2 YYREEE (reference sequence).

The rearrangement uses TRBV4-1 and TRBJ2-3, with D perhaps TRBD1 (6 bases). The CDR3 has 17 residues. Trimming removed 4 bases from V and 2 bases from J, with 19 bases in between. In germline, CDR1 is MGHRA, CDR2 YSYEKL. CDR3 sequence reads: CASSRLGQPIFTDTQYF. The CDR3 DNA reads as TGCGCCAGCAGCCGATTGGGACAACCTATATTCACAGATACGCAGTATTTT.

The chain uses TRBV12-5 and TRBJ1-5; maybe TRBD1 (6 bases). Trimming shortened V by 6 bases and J by 1 base, and 13 bases separated the two germline ends. Germline CDR1 reads LGHNT; CDR2 reads FRNRAP. The CDR3 totals 15 residues. Written as DNA, the CDR3 is TGTGCTAGTGGACCAGGGGAATGGAGCAATCAGCCCCAGCATTTT. Amino acids: CASGPGEWSNQPQHF.

This clone was seen once. Other DNA sequences of this sample code for an identical CDR3. The gene calls are TRBV5-4 and TRBJ1-2; D possibly corresponds to TRBD1 (5 bases). V lost 3 bases and J lost 4, with 7 bases in between. Germline lookup yields CDR1 SGHNT and CDR2 YYREEE (reference sequence). This CDR3 has 12 residues. CDR3: CASSSDSYGYTF. The CDR3 DNA reads as TGTGCCAGCAGCTCCGACAGCTATGGCTACACCTTC.

The count of this clone is one. CDR3 bases: TGTGCCAGCAGCTTGCGAGCGTCCGGAGATACGCAGTATTTT. It translates to CASSLRASGDTQYF. The chain combines TRBV5-6 with TRBJ2-3; D ambiguous. CDR1 and CDR2 from the germline V gene are SGHDT and YYEEEE. The V and J ends lost 1 base and 5 bases respectively, with 11 bases between them. The CDR3 totals 14 residues.

The J gene is TRBJ1-2, the V gene TRBV5-6; no clear D gene. Trimming pared 4 bases from V and 6 bases from J, leaving 16 bases between. Germline V lookup: CDR1 SGHDT, CDR2 YYEEEE. The CDR3 contains 14 residues. CDR3 amino acids: CASSVDRQLNGYTF. In DNA form, the CDR3 reads TGTGCCAGCAGCGTGGACCGACAACTGAATGGCTACACCTTC.

DNA of the CDR3: TGTGCCAGCAGGAGGATTGGCCTTGGGGGCTACACCTTC. This encodes CASRRIGLGGYTF. The V call is TRBV2, the J call TRBJ1-2; D remains ambiguous. Trimming removed 6 bases at V and 8 bases at J, with 16 bases between. Looked up from germline, CDR1 is SNHLY and CDR2 is FYNNEI. This CDR3 has 13 residues.

The chain links TRBV7-3 to TRBJ2-7, with D possibly TRBD1 on 5 matching bases. Germline V gene data show CDR1 as SGHTA and CDR2 as FQGTGA. This CDR3 is built from 14 residues. The V and J ends lost 1 base and 6 bases respectively, with 13 bases between them. The CDR3 is CASSLNSFTGEQYF. The DNA of the CDR3 is TGTGCCAGCAGCTTAAACTCCTTCACAGGCGAGCAGTACTTC.

V usage is TRBV2 and J usage is TRBJ1-5; TRBD1 aligns across 10 bases. Trimming took 2 bases from V and 7 from J; bases not matched to a gene: 11. Germline lookup yields CDR1 SNHLY and CDR2 FYNNEI. CDR3 length: 17 amino acids. CDR3 amino acids: CASSELIRDRGWQPQHF. CDR3 coding DNA: TGTGCCAGCAGTGAACTGATCCGGGACAGGGGCTGGCAGCCCCAGCATTTT.

A remark on this clone: At one boundary the junction diverges from the germline segment, which might be a read error. The genes are TRBV6-1 and TRBJ2-2, with TRBD2 matching 10 bases. Per germline, CDR1 MNHNS and CDR2 SASEGT. The CDR3 consists of 16 residues. CDR3 coding DNA: TGTGCCAGCAGTAAAGCGGGGGGGTCGAACACCGGGGAGCTGTTTTTT. Translated: CASSKAGGSNTGELFF.

V usage is TRBV25-1 and J usage is TRBJ1-1; D unclear. The length of the CDR3 is 12 residues. Deletions cut 4 bases from V and 4 bases from J, with 7 bases between. Germline V gene lookup returns CDR1 MGHDK and CDR2 SYGVNS. This CDR3 reads CASSAITTEAFF. In DNA form, the CDR3 reads TGTGCCAGCAGTGCTATAACCACTGAAGCTTTCTTT.

This chain joins TRBV19 and TRBJ2-6; maybe TRBD1 (6 bases). The CDR3 is made up of 17 amino acids. The V and J ends lost 4 bases and 0 bases respectively, with 13 bases between them. Germline-derived CDR1 and CDR2 are LNHDA and SQIVND (reference sequence). The CDR3 region has the DNA TGTGCCAGTAGTAAGACAGGTTCCCGCTCTGGGGCCAACGTCCTGACTTTC. Protein: CASSKTGSRSGANVLTF.

The chain joins TRBV2 to TRBJ1-3, with 10 bases that match TRBD1. Germline trimming cut 7 bases from V and 3 bases from J; bases unmatched to any gene: 3. The germline V gene encodes CDR1 SNHLY and CDR2 FYNNEI. The CDR3 spans 14 residues. This CDR3 reads CASTDRGLGNTIYF. The CDR3, as DNA: TGTGCCAGCACTGACAGGGGGCTTGGAAACACCATATATTTT.

The chain combines TRBV7-3 with TRBJ2-2; 9 bases align to TRBD1. V was pared by 3 bases and J by 6 bases, with 2 bases of the junction left unmatched. The CDR3 loop spans 14 amino acids. The germline gives CDR1 SGHTA, CDR2 FQGTGA. Here the CDR3 DNA reads TGTGCCAGCAGCTTGACAGGGGGATCCGGGGAGCTGTTTTTT. This encodes CASSLTGGSGELFF.

The rearrangement joins TRBV7-3 to TRBJ2-7; 7 bases are shared with TRBD1. CDR3 length equals 13 residues. Germline-derived CDR1 and CDR2 are SGHTA and FQGTGA. The trim removed 5 bases at V and 4 bases at J, leaving 5 bases unmatched. In DNA, the CDR3 is TGTGCCAGCAGCACCGGGACAGATTACGAGCAGTACTTC. It is translated as CASSTGTDYEQYF. Complete variable domain (other parts from reference TRBV7-3 and TRBJ2-7): GAGVSQTPSNKVTEKGKYVELRCDPISGHTALYWYRQSLGQGPEFLIYFQGTGAADDSGLPNDRFFAVRPEGSVSTLKIQRTERGDSAVYLCASSTGTDYEQYFGPGTRLTVT.

The genes are TRBV11-2 and TRBJ1-1; a possible D gene is TRBD1 (5 bases). The germline V and J ends were trimmed by 3 bases and 2 bases, with 10 bases remaining between them. CDR3 length equals 14 residues. The germline CDR1 and CDR2 sequences are SGHAT and FQNNGV. The CDR3 DNA follows: TGTGCCAGCAGCTTTTCTAGGGGAAACACTGAAGCTTTCTTT. Translation gives CASSFSRGNTEAFF.

The chain has TRBV19 and TRBJ2-6; perhaps TRBD1 as D (5 bases). This CDR3 has 18 amino acids. V was shortened by 3 bases and J by 4 bases, with 19 bases between the two germline ends. CDR1 is LNHDA and CDR2 is SQIVND in the germline V gene (reference sequence). Here the CDR3 DNA reads TGTGCCAGTAGTATTGGCAGGGCTGGTTCTGGCGGGGCCAACGTCCTGACTTTC. This gives the protein CASSIGRAGSGGANVLTF.

The CDR3 DNA reads as TGTGCCAGCAGCTCTTTAGGAGGGCGACGGACTGAAGCTTTCTTT. Translated, it gives CASSSLGGRRTEAFF. The chain recombines TRBV7-9 with TRBJ1-1, with D hard to call. This CDR3 is built from 15 residues. CDR1 is SEHNR, CDR2 FQNEAQ, per germline (reference sequence). The V end was cut by 4 bases, the J end by 5 bases, with 17 bases between.

This sequence joins TRBV6-1 and TRBJ1-2, with D unresolved. Germline V lookup: CDR1 MNHNS, CDR2 SASEGT. V lost 0 bases and J lost 5, with 16 bases in between. There are 16 residues in the CDR3. CDR3 loop: CASSEAWALSTYGYTF. For the CDR3, the DNA is TGTGCCAGCAGTGAAGCGTGGGCCCTAAGCACGTATGGCTACACCTTC.

This chain links TRBV10-3 with TRBJ2-1; D is perhaps TRBD1 (5 bases). This CDR3 contains 13 residues. The ends were cut back, 8 bases at V and 8 bases at J, with 16 bases in the middle. Per germline, CDR1 ENHRY and CDR2 SYGVKD. CDR3 amino acids: CAIQGGLLYEQFF. CDR3 nucleotide sequence: TGTGCCATCCAGGGTGGTCTTCTCTATGAGCAGTTCTTC.

The chain links TRBV4-2 to TRBJ2-7; TRBD1 agrees at 11 bases. With V trimmed by 1 base and J by 5 bases, 10 bases remained unmatched. Germline lookup yields CDR1 LGHNA and CDR2 YNFKEQ. This CDR3 region has 17 residues. The DNA for the CDR3 is TGTGCCAGCAGCCAAGTTGTGGGGGGACAGGGGGATAACGAGCAGTACTTC. Its translation is CASSQVVGGQGDNEQYF.

The CDR3 bases are TGTGCCAGCAATAAAGCGGCAGCGAACTATGGCTACACCTTC. This encodes CASNKAAANYGYTF. The chain links TRBV2 to TRBJ1-2, with D unresolved. Germline loops: CDR1 SNHLY, CDR2 FYNNEI. The ends were cut back, 7 bases at V and 2 bases at J, with 14 bases in the middle. This CDR3 spans 14 amino acids.